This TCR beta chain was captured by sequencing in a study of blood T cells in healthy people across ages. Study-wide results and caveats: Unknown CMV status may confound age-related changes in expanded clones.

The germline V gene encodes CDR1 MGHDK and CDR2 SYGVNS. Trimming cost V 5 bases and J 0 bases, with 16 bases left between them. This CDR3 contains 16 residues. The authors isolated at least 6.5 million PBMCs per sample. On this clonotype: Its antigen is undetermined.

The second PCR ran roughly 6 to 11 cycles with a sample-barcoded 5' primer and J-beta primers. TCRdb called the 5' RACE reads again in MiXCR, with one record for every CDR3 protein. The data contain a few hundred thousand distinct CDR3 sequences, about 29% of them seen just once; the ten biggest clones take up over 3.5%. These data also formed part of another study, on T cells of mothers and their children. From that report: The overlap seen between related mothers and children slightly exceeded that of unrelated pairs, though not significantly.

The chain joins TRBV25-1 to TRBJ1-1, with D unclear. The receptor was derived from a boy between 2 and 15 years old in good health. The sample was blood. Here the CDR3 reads CASSPESLLMNTEAFF. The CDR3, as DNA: TGTGCCAGCAGTCCGGAGTCTCTCCTTATGAACACTGAAGCTTTCTTT.